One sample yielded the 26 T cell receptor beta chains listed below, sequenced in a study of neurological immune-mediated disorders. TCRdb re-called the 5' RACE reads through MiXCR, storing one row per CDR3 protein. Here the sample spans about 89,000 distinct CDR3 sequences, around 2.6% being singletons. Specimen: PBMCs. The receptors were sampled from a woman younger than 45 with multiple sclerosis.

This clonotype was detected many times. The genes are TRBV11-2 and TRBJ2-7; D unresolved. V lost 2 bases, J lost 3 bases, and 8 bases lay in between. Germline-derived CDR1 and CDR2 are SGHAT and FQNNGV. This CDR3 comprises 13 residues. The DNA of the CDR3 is TGTGCCAGCAGCTTAAAGACTCTCTACGAGCAGTACTTC. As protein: CASSLKTLYEQYF. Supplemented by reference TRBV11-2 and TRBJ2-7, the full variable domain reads EAGVAQSPRYKIIEKRQSVAFWCNPISGHATLYWYQQILGQGPKLLIQFQNNGVVDDSQLPKDRFSAERLKGVDSTLKIQPAKLEDSAVYLCASSLKTLYEQYFGPGTRLTVT.

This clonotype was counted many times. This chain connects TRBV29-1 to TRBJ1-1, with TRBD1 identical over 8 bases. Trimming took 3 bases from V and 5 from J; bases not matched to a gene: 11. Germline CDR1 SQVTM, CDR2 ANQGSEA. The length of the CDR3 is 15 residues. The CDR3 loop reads CSVDDPGGWDTEAFF. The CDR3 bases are TGCAGCGTTGACGACCCAGGGGGCTGGGATACTGAAGCTTTCTTT.

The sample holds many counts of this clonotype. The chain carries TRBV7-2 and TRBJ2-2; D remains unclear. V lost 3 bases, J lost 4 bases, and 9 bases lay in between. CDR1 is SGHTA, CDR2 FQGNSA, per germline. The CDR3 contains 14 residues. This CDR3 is CASSLGWGTGELFF. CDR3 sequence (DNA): TGTGCCAGCAGCTTGGGGTGGGGCACCGGGGAGCTGTTTTTT. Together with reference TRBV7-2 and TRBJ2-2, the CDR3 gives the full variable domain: GAGVSQSPSNKVTEKGKDVELRCDPISGHTALYWYRQSLGQGLEFLIYFQGNSAPDKSGLPSDRFSAERTGGSVSTLTIQRTQQEDSAVYLCASSLGWGTGELFFGEGSRLTVL.

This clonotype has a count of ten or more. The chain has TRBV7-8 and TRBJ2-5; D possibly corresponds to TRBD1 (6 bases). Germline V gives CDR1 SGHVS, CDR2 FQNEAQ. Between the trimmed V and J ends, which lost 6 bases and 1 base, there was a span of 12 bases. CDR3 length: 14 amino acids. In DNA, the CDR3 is TGTGCCAGCAGACCTGGACAGATCCAAGAGACCCAGTACTTC. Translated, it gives CASRPGQIQETQYF.

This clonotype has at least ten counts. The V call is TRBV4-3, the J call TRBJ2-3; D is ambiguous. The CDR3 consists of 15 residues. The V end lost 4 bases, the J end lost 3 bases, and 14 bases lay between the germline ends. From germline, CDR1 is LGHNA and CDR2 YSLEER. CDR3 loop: CASSPEGPITDTQYF. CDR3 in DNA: TGCGCCAGCAGCCCCGAAGGGCCGATAACAGATACGCAGTATTTT.

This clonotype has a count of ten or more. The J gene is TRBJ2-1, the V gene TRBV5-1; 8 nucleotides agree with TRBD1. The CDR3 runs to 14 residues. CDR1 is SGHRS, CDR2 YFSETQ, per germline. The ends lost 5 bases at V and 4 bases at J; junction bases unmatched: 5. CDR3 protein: CASSEGTGYNEQFF. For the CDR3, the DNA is TGCGCCAGCAGTGAAGGGACAGGTTACAATGAGCAGTTCTTC.

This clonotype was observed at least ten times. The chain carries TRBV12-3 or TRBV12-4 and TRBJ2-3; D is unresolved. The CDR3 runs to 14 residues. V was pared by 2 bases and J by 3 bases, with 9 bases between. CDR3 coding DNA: TGTGCCAGCAGTTTAATGGCTCCGACAGATACGCAGTATTTT. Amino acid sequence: CASSLMAPTDTQYF.

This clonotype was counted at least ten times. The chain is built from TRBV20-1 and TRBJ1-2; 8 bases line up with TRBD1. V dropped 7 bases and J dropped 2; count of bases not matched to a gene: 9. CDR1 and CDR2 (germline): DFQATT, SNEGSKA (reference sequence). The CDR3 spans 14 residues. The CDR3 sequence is CSGTPGGPNYGYTF. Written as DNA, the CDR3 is TGCAGTGGAACCCCAGGGGGCCCAAACTATGGCTACACCTTC.

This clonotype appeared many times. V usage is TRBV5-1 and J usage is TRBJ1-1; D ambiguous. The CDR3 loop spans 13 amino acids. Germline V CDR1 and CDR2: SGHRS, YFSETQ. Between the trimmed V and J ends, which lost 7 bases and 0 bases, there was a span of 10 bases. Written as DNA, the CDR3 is TGCGCCAGCTCAGAGAGATTGAACACTGAAGCTTTCTTT. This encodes CASSERLNTEAFF.

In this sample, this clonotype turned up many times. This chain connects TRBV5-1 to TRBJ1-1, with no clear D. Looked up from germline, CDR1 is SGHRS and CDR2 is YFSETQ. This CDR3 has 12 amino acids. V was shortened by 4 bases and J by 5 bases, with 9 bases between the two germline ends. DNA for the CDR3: TGCGCCAGCAGCGACGGTATGACTGAAGCTTTCTTT. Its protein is CASSDGMTEAFF.

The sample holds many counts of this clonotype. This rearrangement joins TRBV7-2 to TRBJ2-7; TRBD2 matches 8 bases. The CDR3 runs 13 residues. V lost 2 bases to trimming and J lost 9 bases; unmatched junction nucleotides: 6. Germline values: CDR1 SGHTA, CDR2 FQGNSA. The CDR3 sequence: CASSLLAGDPQYF. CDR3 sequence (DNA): TGTGCCAGCAGCTTACTAGCGGGTGACCCGCAGTACTTC.

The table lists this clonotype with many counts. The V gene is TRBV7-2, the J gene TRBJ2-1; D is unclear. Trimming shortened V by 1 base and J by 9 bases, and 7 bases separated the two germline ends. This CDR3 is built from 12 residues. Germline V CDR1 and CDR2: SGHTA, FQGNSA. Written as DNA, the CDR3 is TGTGCCAGCAGCTTAGATCTGGGTGAGCAGTTCTTC. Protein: CASSLDLGEQFF.

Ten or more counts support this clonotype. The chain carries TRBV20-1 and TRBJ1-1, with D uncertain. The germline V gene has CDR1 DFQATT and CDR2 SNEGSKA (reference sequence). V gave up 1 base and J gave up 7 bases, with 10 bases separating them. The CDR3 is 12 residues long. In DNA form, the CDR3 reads TGCAGTGCTAGAGCAATGGGGAGTGAAGCTTTCTTT. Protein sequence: CSARAMGSEAFF.

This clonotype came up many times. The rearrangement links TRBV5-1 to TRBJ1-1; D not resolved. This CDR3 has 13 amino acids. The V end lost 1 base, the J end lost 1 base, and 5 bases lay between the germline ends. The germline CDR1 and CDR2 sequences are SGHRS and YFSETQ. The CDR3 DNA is TGCGCCAGCAGCTTGACAGAGAACACTGAAGCTTTCTTT. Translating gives CASSLTENTEAFF. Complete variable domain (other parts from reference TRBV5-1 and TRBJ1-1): KAGVTQTPRYLIKTRGQQVTLSCSPISGHRSVSWYQQTPGQGLQFLFEYFSETQRNKGNFPGRFSGRQFSNSRSEMNVSTLELGDSALYLCASSLTENTEAFFGQGTRLTVV.

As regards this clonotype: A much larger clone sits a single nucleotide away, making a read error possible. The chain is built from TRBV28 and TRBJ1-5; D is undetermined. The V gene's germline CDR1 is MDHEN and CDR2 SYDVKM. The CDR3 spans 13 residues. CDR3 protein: CATTLPRSQPQNF. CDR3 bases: TGTGCCACCACGCTTCCTCGGAGTCAGCCCCAGAATTTT.

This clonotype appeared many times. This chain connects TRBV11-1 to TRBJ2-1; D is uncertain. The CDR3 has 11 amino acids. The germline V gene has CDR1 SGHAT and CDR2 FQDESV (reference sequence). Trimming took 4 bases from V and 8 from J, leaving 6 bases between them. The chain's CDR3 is CASSSAHEQFF. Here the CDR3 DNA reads TGTGCCAGCAGCTCCGCCCATGAGCAGTTCTTC.

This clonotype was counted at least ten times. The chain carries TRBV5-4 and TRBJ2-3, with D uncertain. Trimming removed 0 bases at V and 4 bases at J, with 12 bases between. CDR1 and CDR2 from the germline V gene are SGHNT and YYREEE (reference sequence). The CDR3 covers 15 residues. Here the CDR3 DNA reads TGTGCCAGCAGCTTGGGGCCACGAGAGGCAGATACGCAGTATTTT. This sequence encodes CASSLGPREADTQYF. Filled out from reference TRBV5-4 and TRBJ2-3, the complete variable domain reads ETGVTQSPTHLIKTRGQQVTLRCSSQSGHNTVSWYQQALGQGPQFIFQYYREEENGRGNFPPRFSGLQFPNYSSELNVNALELDDSALYLCASSLGPREADTQYFGPGTRLTVL.

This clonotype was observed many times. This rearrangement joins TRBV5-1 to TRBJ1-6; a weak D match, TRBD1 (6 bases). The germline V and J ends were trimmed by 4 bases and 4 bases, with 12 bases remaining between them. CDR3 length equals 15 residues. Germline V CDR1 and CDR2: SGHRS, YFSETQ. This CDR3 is CASSRTGQYNSPLHF. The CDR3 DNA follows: TGCGCCAGCAGCCGGACCGGACAGTATAATTCACCCCTCCACTTT.

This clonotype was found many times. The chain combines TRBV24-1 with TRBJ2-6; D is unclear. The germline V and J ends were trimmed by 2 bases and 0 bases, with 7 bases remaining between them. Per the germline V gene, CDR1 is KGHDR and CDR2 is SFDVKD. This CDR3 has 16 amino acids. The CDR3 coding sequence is TGTGCCACCAGTGATTCGTGGGGCTCTGGGGCCAACGTCCTGACTTTC. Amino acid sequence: CATSDSWGSGANVLTF.

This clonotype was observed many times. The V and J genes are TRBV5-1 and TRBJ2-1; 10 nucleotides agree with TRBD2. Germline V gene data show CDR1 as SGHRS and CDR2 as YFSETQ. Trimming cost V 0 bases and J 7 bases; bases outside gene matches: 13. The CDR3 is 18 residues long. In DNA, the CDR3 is TGCGCCAGCAGCTTGGCCTCCAATAGCGGGAGGCCGGGTAATGAGCAGTTCTTC. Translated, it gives CASSLASNSGRPGNEQFF.

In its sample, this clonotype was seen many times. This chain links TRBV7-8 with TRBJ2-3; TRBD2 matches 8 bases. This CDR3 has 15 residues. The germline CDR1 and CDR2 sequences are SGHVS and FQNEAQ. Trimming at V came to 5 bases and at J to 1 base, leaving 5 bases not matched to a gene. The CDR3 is CASSPPTSGTDTQYF. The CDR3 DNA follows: TGTGCCAGCAGCCCACCGACTAGCGGCACAGATACGCAGTATTTT.

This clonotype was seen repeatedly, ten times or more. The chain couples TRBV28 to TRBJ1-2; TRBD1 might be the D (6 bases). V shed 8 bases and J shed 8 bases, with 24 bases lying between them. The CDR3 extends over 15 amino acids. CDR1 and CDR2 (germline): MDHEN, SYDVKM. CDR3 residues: CASENADSSLGGYTF. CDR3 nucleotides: TGTGCCAGCGAAAACGCGGACAGCTCCCTGGGAGGCTACACCTTC.

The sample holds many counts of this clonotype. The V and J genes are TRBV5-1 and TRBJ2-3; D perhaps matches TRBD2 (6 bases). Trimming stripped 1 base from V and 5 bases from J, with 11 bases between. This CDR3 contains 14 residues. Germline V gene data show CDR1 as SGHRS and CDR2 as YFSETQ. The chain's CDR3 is CASSLSGSLDTQYF. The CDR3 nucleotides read TGCGCCAGCAGCTTGAGCGGGTCTCTAGATACGCAGTATTTT. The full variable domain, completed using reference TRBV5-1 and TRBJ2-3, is KAGVTQTPRYLIKTRGQQVTLSCSPISGHRSVSWYQQTPGQGLQFLFEYFSETQRNKGNFPGRFSGRQFSNSRSEMNVSTLELGDSALYLCASSLSGSLDTQYFGPGTRLTVL.

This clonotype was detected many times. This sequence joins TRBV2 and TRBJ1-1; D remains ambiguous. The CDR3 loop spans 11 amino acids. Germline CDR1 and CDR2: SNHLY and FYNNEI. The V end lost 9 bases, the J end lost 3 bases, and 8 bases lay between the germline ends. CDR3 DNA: TGTGCCAGTGCGAGAGACACTGAAGCTTTCTTT. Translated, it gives CASARDTEAFF.

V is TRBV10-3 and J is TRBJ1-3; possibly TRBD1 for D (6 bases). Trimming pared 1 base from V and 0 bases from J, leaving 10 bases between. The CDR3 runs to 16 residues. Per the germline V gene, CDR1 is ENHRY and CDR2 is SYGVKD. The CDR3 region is CAISELGASSGNTIYF. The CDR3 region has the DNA TGTGCCATCAGTGAGTTGGGGGCGAGCTCTGGAAACACCATATATTTT.

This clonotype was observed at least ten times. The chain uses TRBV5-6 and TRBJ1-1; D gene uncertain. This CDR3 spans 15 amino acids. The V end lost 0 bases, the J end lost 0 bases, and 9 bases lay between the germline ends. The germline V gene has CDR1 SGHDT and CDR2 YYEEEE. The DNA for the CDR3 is TGTGCCAGCAGCTTGGTTGTTCCGGTGAACACTGAAGCTTTCTTT. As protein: CASSLVVPVNTEAFF.